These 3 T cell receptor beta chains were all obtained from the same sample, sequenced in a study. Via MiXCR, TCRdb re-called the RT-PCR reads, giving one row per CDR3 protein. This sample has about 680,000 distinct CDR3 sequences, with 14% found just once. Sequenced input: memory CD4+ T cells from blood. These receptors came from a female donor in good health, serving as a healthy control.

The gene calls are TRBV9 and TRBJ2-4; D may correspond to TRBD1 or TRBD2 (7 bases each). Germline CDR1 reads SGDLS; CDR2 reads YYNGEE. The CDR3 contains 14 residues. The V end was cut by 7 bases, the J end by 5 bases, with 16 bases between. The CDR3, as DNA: TGTGCCAGCTCAAGGGGAGGGGGCGAAAACATTCAGTACTTC. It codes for CASSRGGGENIQYF.

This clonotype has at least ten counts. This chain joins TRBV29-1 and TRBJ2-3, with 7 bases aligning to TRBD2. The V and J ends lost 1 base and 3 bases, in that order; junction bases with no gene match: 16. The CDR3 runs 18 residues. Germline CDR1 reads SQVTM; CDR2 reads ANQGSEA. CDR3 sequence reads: CSVEGGPTGGRKTDTQYF. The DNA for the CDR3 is TGCAGCGTTGAAGGTGGCCCCACTGGCGGGAGAAAAACAGATACGCAGTATTTT.

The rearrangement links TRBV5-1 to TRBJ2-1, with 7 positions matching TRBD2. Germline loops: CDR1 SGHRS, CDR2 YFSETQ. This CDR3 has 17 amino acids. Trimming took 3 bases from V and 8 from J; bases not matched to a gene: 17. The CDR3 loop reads CASSSSTGTTYVDEQFF. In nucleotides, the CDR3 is TGCGCCAGCAGCTCCTCGACCGGGACTACCTACGTGGATGAGCAGTTCTTC. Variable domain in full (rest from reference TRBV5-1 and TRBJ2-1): KAGVTQTPRYLIKTRGQQVTLSCSPISGHRSVSWYQQTPGQGLQFLFEYFSETQRNKGNFPGRFSGRQFSNSRSEMNVSTLELGDSALYLCASSSSTGTTYVDEQFFGPGTRLTVL.